The clone carrying this TCR beta chain came up a few times. Its antigen is still unknown. In the library, each TCR cDNA molecule bore its own unique molecular identifier. Using its own MiXCR run on the 5' RACE reads, TCRdb lists one record per CDR3 protein. The table shows tens of thousands of distinct CDR3 sequences, with 10% to 15% occurring only once. The data were taken from a study of spatial heterogeneity in lung cancer. Study at large: Alpha-chain detections were consistently fewer than beta-chain detections among the sequences. Each distinct TCR and UMI combination averaged more than ten appearances in raw reads.

Stated time point: sample taken at primary tumor resection. Whole RNA obtained from tumor, nontumor lung or frozen PBMC underwent sequencing without sorting. Study results and limitations: Blood contained ubiquitous expanded tumor TCRs more at resection than at follow-up.

The specimen was PBMCs, collected at surgery. This clonotype was sampled from a male donor with early-stage non-small cell lung cancer.

In nucleotides, the CDR3 is TGTGCCAGCAGCCGAACCGGGACTAGGGCAGATACGCAGTATTTT. As protein: CASSRTGTRADTQYF. The J gene is TRBJ2-3, the V gene TRBV5-4; TRBD2 agrees at 8 bases. Germline V gene sequence: CDR1 SGHNT, CDR2 YYREEE (reference sequence). V trimming: 4 bases; J trimming: 4 bases; junction bases outside the gene matches: 8. CDR3 length: 15 amino acids.